This T cell receptor (beta chain) stems from a study of blood T cell repertoires in COVID-19. The CDR3 length is 15 residues. CDR1 PRHDT and CDR2 FYEKMQ come from the germline V gene (reference sequence). V was shortened by 5 bases and J by 0 bases, with 14 bases between the two germline ends. Method: immunoSEQ multiplex PCR; TCRdb's copy keeps in-frame clones and lacks some. The sample lists 250,000 to 300,000 clones; roughly 90% were seen once. The source of this sequence is a woman aged 45-60 years who had recovered from COVID-19. This chain links TRBV13 with TRBJ2-7, with D uncertain. Material for sequencing was peripheral blood. Written as DNA, the CDR3 is TGTGCCAGCAGCCCATCAGCTAGGAGCTCCTACGAGCAGTACTTC. Translation: CASSPSARSSYEQYF.